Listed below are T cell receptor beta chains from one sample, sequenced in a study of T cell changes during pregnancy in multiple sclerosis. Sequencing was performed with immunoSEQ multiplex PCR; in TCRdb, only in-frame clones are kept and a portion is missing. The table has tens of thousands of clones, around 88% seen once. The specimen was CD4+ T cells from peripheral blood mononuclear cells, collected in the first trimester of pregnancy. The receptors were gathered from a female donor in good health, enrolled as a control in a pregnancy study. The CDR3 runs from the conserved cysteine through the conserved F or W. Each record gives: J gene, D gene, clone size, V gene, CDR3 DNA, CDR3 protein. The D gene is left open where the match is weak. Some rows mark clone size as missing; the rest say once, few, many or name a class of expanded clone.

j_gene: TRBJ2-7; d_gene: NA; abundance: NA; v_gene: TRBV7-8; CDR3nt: TGTGCCAGCAGCTTAGGAGGGGGAGAGCAGTACTTC; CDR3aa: CASSLGGGEQYF
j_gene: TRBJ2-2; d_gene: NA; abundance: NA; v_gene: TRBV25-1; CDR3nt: TGTGCCAGCAGTGAATATAGTCCGCGCCCCGGGGAGCTGTTTTTT; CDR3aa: CASSEYSPRPGELFF
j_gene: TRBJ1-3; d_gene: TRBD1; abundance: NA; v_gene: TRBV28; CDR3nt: TGTGCCAGCAGCCAACCCGGGACAGGGGACGGAAACACCATATATTTT; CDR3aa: CASSQPGTGDGNTIYF
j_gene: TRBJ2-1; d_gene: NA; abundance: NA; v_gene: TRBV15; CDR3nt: TGTGCCACCAGCAGAGATTTAGGGGGCTACAATGAGCAGTTCTTC; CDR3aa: CATSRDLGGYNEQFF
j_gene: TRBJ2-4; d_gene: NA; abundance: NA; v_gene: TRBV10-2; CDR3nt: TGCGCCAGCAGTGAGTCGACGGGGGCCAAAAACATTCAGTACTTC; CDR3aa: CASSESTGAKNIQYF
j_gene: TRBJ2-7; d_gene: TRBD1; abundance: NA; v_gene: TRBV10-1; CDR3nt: TGCGCCAGCAGTGAGCCCCGGACAGGGGTCGACGAGCAGTACTTC; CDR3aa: CASSEPRTGVDEQYF
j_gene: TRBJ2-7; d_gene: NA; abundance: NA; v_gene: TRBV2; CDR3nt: TGTGCCGGTGGTAGCGGTCTGACCTACGAGCAGTACTTC; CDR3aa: CAGGSGLTYEQYF
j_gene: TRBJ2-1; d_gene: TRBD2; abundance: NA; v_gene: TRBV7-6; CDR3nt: TGTGCCAGCAGCTCGGGCCTACTAGCGGGGTCATACAATGAGCAGTTCTTC; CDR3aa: CASSSGLLAGSYNEQFF
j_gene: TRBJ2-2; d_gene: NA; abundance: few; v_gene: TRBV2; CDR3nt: TGTGCCAGCAGTGTTCAAGGGGCTAAAAACACCGGGGAGCTGTTTTTT; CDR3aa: CASSVQGAKNTGELFF
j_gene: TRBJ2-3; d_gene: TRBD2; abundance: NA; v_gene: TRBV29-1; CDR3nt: TGCAGCGGCTCACTAGCGGGGCGCACAGATACGCAGTATTTT; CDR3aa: CSGSLAGRTDTQYF
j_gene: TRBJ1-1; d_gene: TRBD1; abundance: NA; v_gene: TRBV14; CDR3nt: TGTGCCAGCAGCCCCCACAGGGGGCGCTTGGACACTGAAGCTTTCTTT; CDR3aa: CASSPHRGRLDTEAFF
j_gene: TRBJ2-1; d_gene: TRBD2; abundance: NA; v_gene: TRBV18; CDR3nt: TGTGCCACGAAGCCGGGACTAGCGGGGTCCGATGAGCAGTTCTTC; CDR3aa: CATKPGLAGSDEQFF
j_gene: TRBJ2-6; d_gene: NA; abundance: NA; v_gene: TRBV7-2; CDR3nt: TGTGCCAGCAGCCCAGGGCGCGGGACTGGGGCCAACGTCCTGACTTTC; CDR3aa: CASSPGRGTGANVLTF
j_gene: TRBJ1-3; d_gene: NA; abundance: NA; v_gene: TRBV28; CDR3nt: TGTGCCAGCAGCCGACAGAGTTTTTCTGGAAACACCATATATTTT; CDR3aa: CASSRQSFSGNTIYF
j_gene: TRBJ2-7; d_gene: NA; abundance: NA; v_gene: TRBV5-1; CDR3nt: TGCGCCAGCAGCTTCGGCGGGGGCCCTTCGAAGGGCCACGAGCAGTACTTC; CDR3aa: CASSFGGGPSKGHEQYF